The T cell receptor (beta chain) under discussion was sequenced for a study of spatial heterogeneity in lung cancer (dated by TCRdb to between 2018 and 2021). With respect to the entire study: Beta-chain transcripts were consistently detected in greater numbers than alpha-chain transcripts, which likely reflected higher beta-chain transcript abundance. In tumor regions, TCR transcript counts showed a strong correlation with a T cell transcriptional module score from matched bulk RNA-seq. In the raw uncorrected reads, each unique combination of TCR and UMI appeared on average more than ten times. In non-small cell lung cancer, the study quantitatively compared TCR alpha and beta repertoires across several tumor regions, matched nontumor lung, and blood. TCR repertoire features were related to nonsynonymous mutation counts determined by whole-exome sequencing of tumor tissue. At surgery, 200 or so tumor regions, around 67 matched nontumor lung samples and about 56 PBMC samples were TCR-sequenced for both alpha and beta chains. Overall study results and their limits: Additional single-cell paired TCR alpha and beta sequencing was considered necessary to confirm, at a functional level, the hypothesis that regional TCRs recognize regional mutations. The tumor nonsynonymous mutation count correlated with the number of expanded alpha and beta TCRs within the tumor. The count of ubiquitous expanded TCRs correlated with the count of ubiquitous nonsynonymous mutations, and the count of regional expanded TCRs correlated with the count of regional nonsynonymous mutations. TCR-seq was estimated to cover only roughly 7% of tumor T cells for alpha chains and about 13% for beta chains.

The germline V gene (reference sequence) gives CDR1 as SGHKS and CDR2 as YYEKEE. Cut back by 0 bases and 4 bases, the V and J ends lie 9 bases apart. The CDR3 spans 14 residues, from the cysteine through the phenylalanine. Just CDR3 DNA is preserved here, 42 bases in frame from base 1. This clonotype was seen a handful of times. The target of this receptor is not known. No base-level quality is on record; no much larger clone is a single base apart. The time point label here, explained by the study, means: sample taken at primary tumor resection. Samples were obtained from 65 to 90 patients with early-stage, untreated non-small cell lung cancer from the lung TRACERx cohort. TCR sequencing used whole RNA extracted from tumor and nontumor lung tissue, or from cryopreserved PBMC samples, without cell sorting. Only patients for whom sufficient RNA was available from at least two tumor regions were selected for TCR sequencing. A lung pathologist reviewed the tumor and adjacent nontumor lung specimens before the specimens were selected.

Library preparation employed 5' RACE. The sequencer listed for this sample is NextSeq 500. To allow correction of PCR and sequencing errors, the TCR library protocol tagged every TCR cDNA molecule with a unique molecular identifier. The paper's processing steps were these. TCR identification, UMI-based error correction and CDR3 extraction were performed with Decombinator tools. TCRs above a frequency of 2 per 1,000, corresponding to the top 1% of the tumor frequency distribution, were defined as expanded. Expanded tumor TCRs statistically deemed absent (corrected P<0.05) from at least one tumor region were classed as regional, and all other expanded tumor TCRs were classed as ubiquitous. Each repertoire was subsampled 100 times to 5,000 TCRs, after which Renyi diversity was computed with the R vegan package. CDR3 similarity networks were constructed using string-kernel similarity of amino acid triplets, with links drawn between CDR3s whose pairwise similarity was above 0.82. Starting from the raw public reads, TCRdb applied fastp trimming at Q25, assembled clones with MiXCR and retained in-frame beta chains. All rows with the same CDR3 protein become a single entry with the most common DNA and genes. What appears here as the V and J calls and clone size reflects TCRdb's work, not the paper's. The sample table records about 20,000 distinct CDR3 sequences; 7.5% of these occur just once. Jointly, the top ten make up roughly 25% of the sample.

Material: lung tumor tissue, obtained at surgery. This receptor chain uses TRBV5-5 and TRBJ2-3; the D segment could be TRBD2, given 5 matching bases. This TCR was recovered from a male donor with early-stage non-small cell lung cancer. This receptor has the CDR3 CASSLGLAPDTQYF. The nucleotide sequence is given as TGTGCCAGCAGCTTGGGGCTAGCACCAGATACGCAGTATTTT.